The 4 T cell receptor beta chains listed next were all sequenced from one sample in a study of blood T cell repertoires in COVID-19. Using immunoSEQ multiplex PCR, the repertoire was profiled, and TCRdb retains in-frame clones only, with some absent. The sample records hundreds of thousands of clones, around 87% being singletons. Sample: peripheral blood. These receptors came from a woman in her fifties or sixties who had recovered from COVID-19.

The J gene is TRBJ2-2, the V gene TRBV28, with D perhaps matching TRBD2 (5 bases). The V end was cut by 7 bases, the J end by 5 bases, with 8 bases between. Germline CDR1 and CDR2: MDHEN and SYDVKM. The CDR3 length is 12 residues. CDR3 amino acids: CASTRDTGELFF. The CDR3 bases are TGTGCCAGCACGAGGGATACCGGGGAGCTGTTTTTT.

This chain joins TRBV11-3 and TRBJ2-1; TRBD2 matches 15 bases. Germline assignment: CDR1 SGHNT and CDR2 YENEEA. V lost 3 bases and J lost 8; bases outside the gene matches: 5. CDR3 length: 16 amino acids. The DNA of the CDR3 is TGTGCCAGCAGCTTCGGACTAGCGGGAGGGCCGGATGAGCAGTTCTTC. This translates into CASSFGLAGGPDEQFF.

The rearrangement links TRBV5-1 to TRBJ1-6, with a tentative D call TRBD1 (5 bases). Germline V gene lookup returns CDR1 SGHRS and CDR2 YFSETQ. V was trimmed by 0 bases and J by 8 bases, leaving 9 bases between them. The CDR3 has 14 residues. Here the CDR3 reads CASSLVGRDSPLHF. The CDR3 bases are TGCGCCAGCAGCTTGGTGGGCAGGGATTCACCCCTCCACTTT.

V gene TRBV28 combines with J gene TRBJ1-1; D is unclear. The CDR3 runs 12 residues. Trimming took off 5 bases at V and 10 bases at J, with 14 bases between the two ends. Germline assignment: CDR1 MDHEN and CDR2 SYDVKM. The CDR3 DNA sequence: TGTGCCAGCAGTCTAACTCGGGGAAGAGCTTTCTTT. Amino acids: CASSLTRGRAFF.